The clone carrying this T cell receptor beta chain was detected only a few times. Its cognate antigen is unknown. The germline gene is not matched at one end of the junction; a read error may be the cause. Four subsets defined by CD45RA and CD27 were sorted after CD3, CD4, CD8 and live/dead staining. This record belongs to a study of naive and memory T cell subsets. General study points: Over 95% of naive TCR sequences appeared only once after error correction, unlike memory subsets.

An equimolar mix of two oligonucleotides served as the beta constant-region primer for TRBC1 and TRBC2. Ligated cDNA was amplified by four rounds of PCR with nested alpha and beta constant-region primers and SP2. Using its own MiXCR run on the UMI-ligation and nested PCR reads, TCRdb lists one record per CDR3 protein. Of 15,000 to 20,000 distinct CDR3 sequences in the sample, 8% to 9.5% were seen once. The source is a human donor in good health. Sequencing was carried out using central memory CD8+ T cells from blood.

The CDR3 coding sequence is TGTGCCAGTAGTATTGCCGGGGCCTCCGACGAGCAGTACTTC. Its protein is CASSIAGASDEQYF. The rearrangement uses TRBV19 and TRBJ2-7, with D tentatively TRBD1 or TRBD2 (5 bases each). CDR3 size: 14 residues. CDR1 is LNHDA and CDR2 is SQIVND in the germline V gene (reference sequence).